This TCR beta chain was captured by sequencing in a study of vaccination effects on CD4 cells after COVID-19. Study observations and caveats: The study found that only 1 of 255 vaccine-induced clones from healthy vaccinees cross-reacted with common cold coronaviruses.

The table lists this clone with a few counts. Its antigen is currently unknown. Expansion with viral peptide pools was applied to antigen-specific CD4+ T cells by the ViraFEST assay prior to sequencing. The culture ran for under eleven days, and then CD4+ T cells were isolated. Prior SARS-CoV-2 infection was absent in the vaccine recipients, as shown by negative nucleocapsid antibodies. Around 2.1 million PBMC per well were cultured with 10 IU/ml IL-2 and roughly 9.9 ug/ml peptides. V was clipped by 0 bases and J by 0 bases, with 9 bases between them. This CDR3 contains 15 residues. Germline V lookup: CDR1 SGHRS, CDR2 YFSETQ. The assay was immunoSEQ multiplex PCR, and TCRdb's table has in-frame clones only and misses some. The table records tens of thousands of clones, more than 75% of them present only once.

This receptor was taken from a human donor who received a COVID-19 vaccine. The chain joins TRBV5-1 to TRBJ1-2; TRBD1 is a possible D gene (5 bases). Sequences were derived from CD4+ T cells from PBMCs cultured with HCoV-OC43 spike peptides, sampled before COVID-19 vaccination. Subset described: HCoV-OC43 spike overlapping peptide pool stimulation. CDR3 protein: CASSLAGNPNYGYTF. The CDR3 DNA reads as TGCGCCAGCAGCTTGGCAGGGAACCCTAACTATGGCTACACCTTC. The variable domain in full, with the rest retrieved from reference TRBV5-1 and TRBJ1-2, is KAGVTQTPRYLIKTRGQQVTLSCSPISGHRSVSWYQQTPGQGLQFLFEYFSETQRNKGNFPGRFSGRQFSNSRSEMNVSTLELGDSALYLCASSLAGNPNYGYTFGSGTRLTVV.